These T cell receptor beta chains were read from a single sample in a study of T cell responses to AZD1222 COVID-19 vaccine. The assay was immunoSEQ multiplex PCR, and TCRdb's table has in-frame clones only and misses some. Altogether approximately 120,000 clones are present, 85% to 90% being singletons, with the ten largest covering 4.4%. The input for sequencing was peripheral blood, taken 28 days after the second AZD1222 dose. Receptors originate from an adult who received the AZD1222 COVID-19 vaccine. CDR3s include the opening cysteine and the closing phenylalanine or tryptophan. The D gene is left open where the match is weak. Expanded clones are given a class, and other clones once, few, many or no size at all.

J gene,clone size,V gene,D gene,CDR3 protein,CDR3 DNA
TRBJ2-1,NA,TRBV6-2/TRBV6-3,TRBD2,CASSGGLAGSSYNEQFF,TGTGCCAGCAGTGGTGGGCTAGCGGGAAGCTCCTACAATGAGCAGTTCTTC
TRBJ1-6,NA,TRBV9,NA,CASSVGLISYNSPLHF,TGTGCCAGCAGCGTAGGCCTTATCTCCTATAATTCACCCCTCCACTTT
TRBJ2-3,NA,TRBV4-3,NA,CASSPQRGQGGDTQYF,TGCGCCAGCAGTCCACAACGGGGACAAGGTGGAGATACGCAGTATTTT
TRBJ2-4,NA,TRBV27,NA,CASSSGGSGLLAKNIQYF,TGTGCCAGCAGTTCAGGCGGCTCGGGCCTTCTAGCCAAAAACATTCAGTACTTC
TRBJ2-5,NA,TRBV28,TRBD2,CASSGGGGARETQYF,TGTGCCAGCAGTGGAGGCGGGGGGGCCCGGGAGACCCAGTACTTC
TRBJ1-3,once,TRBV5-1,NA,CASSLGRPLTSGNTIYF,TGCGCCAGCAGCTTGGGCAGGCCCCTTACTTCTGGAAACACCATATATTTT
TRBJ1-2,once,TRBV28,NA,CASSLPGINYGYTF,TGTGCCAGCAGTTTGCCCGGGATCAACTATGGCTACACCTTC
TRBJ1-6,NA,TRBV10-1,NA,CASSVSESSYNSPLHF,TGCGCCAGCAGTGTTTCGGAGAGCTCCTATAATTCACCCCTCCACTTT
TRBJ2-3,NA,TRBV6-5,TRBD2,CASSPGLALDTQYF,TGTGCCAGCAGTCCGGGACTAGCGCTAGATACGCAGTATTTT
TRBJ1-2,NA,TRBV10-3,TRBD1,CAISASRDRGGGYTF,TGTGCCATCAGTGCCAGCCGGGACAGGGGGGGTGGCTACACCTTC
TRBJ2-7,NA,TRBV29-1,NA,CSDSYEQYF,TGCTCCGACAGCTACGAGCAGTACTTC
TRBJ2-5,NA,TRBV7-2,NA,CASSSRGAGSTETQYF,TGTGCCAGCAGCTCCCGCGGGGCAGGCAGCACAGAGACCCAGTACTTC
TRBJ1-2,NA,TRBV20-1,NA,CSAPRPLGYTF,TGCAGTGCCCCCCGTCCTTTGGGCTACACCTTC
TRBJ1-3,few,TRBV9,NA,CASSVDRDSGNTIYF,TGTGCCAGCAGCGTAGACAGAGACTCTGGAAACACCATATATTTT
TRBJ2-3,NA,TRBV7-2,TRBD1,CASSLDRGDTQYF,TGTGCCAGCAGCTTAGACAGGGGGGATACGCAGTATTTT
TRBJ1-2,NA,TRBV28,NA,CASGQWDYGYTF,TGTGCCAGCGGACAGTGGGACTATGGCTACACCTTC
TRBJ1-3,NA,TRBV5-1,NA,CASSLESGSSGNTIYF,TGCGCCAGCAGCTTGGAATCAGGGAGCTCTGGAAACACCATATATTTT
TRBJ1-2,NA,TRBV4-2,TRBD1,CASSQQDRGDDGYTF,TGTGCCAGCAGCCAACAGGACAGGGGGGATGATGGCTACACCTTC
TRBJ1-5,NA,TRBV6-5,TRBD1,CASSWGTGADGPQHF,TGTGCCAGCAGTTGGGGGACAGGGGCTGACGGGCCCCAGCATTTT
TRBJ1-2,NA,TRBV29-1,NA,CSVTTGLNYGYTF,TGCAGCGTTACAACGGGACTCAACTATGGCTACACCTTC
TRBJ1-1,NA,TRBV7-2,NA,CASSLARATEAFF,TGTGCCAGCAGCTTAGCCAGGGCCACTGAAGCTTTCTTT
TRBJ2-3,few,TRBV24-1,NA,CATSDPVRGVADTQYF,TGTGCCACCAGTGATCCCGTAAGGGGGGTGGCAGATACGCAGTATTTT
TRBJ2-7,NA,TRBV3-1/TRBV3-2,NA,CASSQVQATEQYF,TGTGCCAGCAGCCAAGTGCAAGCGACCGAGCAGTACTTC
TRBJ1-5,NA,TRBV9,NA,CASSVAAINQPQHF,TGTGCCAGCAGCGTAGCTGCTATAAATCAGCCCCAGCATTTT
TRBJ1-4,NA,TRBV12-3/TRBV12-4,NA,CASRLGEKLFF,TGTGCCAGCAGGCTAGGGGAAAAACTGTTTTTT
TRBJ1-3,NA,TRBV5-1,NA,CASSTVGGSGNTIYF,TGCGCCAGCAGCACGGTAGGGGGGTCCGGAAACACCATATATTTT
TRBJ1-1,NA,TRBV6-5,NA,CASIPGGPVREAFF,TGTGCCAGCATCCCCGGTGGGCCGGTTCGTGAAGCTTTCTTT
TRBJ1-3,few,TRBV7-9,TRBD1,CASSTSRDRLSGNTIYF,TGTGCCAGCAGCACCTCCCGGGACAGGCTCTCTGGAAACACCATATATTTT
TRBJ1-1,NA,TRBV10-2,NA,CASSESTKHGTEAFF,TGCGCCAGCAGTGAGTCGACAAAACATGGGACTGAAGCTTTCTTT
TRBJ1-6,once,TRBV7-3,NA,CASSLRSGAGDNSPLHF,TGTGCCAGCAGCTTAAGGTCCGGGGCCGGGGATAATTCACCCCTCCACTTT
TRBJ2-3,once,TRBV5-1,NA,CASSFTGTTTDTQYF,TGCGCCAGCAGCTTCACCGGGACCACCACAGATACGCAGTATTTT
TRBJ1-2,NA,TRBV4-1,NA,CASSQGSDGYTF,TGCGCCAGCAGCCAGGGGTCGGATGGCTACACCTTC